The subject of this entry is one TCR beta chain. The data belong to a study of blood T cell repertoires in COVID-19. Repertoires were generated with immunoSEQ multiplex PCR, while TCRdb's copy carries only in-frame clones and drops some. The repertoire holds about 74,000 clones, approximately 84% seen once, with around a third in the top ten. The V and J ends lost 4 bases and 1 base respectively, with 9 bases between them. The CDR3 contains 14 residues. In germline, CDR1 is SGDLS, CDR2 YYNGEE. The sequence was collected from a man in his 70s with acute or convalescent COVID-19. Sequenced sample: peripheral blood. This chain joins TRBV9 and TRBJ1-3; D unresolved. This CDR3 is CASSPLQSGNTIYF. CDR3 sequence (DNA): TGTGCCAGCAGCCCATTACAGTCTGGAAACACCATATATTTT.